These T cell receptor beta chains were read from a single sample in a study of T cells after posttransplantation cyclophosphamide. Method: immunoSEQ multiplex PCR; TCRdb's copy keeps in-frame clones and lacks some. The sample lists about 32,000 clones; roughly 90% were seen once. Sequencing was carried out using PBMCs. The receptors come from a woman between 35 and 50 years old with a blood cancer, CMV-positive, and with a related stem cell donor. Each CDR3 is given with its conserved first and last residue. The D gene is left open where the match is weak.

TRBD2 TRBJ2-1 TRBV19 TGTGCCAGTAACGGACTAGGGGTTTACAATGAGCAGTTCTTC CASNGLGVYNEQFF
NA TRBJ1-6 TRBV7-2 TGTGCCAGCAGCTCCTGGGGCAGAGGTAATTCACCCCTCCACTTT CASSSWGRGNSPLHF
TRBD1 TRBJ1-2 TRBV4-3 TGCGCCAGCAGCCATCCGACAGGGGGAGGGGGCTACACCTTC CASSHPTGGGGYTF
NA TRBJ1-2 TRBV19 TGTGCCACCTCTAGCCCGGCAGACTATGGCTACACCTTC CATSSPADYGYTF
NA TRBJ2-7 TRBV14 TGTGCCAGCAGCCAATTCGGGGGATTAGGTTACGAGCAGTACTTC CASSQFGGLGYEQYF
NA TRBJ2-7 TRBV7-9 TGTGCCAGCAGCTTAGAGGACAGTTCCTACGAGCAGTACTTC CASSLEDSSYEQYF
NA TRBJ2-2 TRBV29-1 TGCAGCGTGGGAAGGACAGCCACCGGGGAGCTGTTTTTT CSVGRTATGELFF
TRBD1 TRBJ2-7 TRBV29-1 TGCAGCGTTGATACGGGACAGGGGTACGAGCAGTACTTC CSVDTGQGYEQYF
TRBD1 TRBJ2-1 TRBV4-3 TGCGCCAGCAGCCGAGACAGGGCCTCCTACAATGAGCAGTTCTTC CASSRDRASYNEQFF
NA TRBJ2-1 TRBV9 TGTGCCAGCAGCTCCGCTGGGGGGGCGTATAGTGAGCAGTTCTTC CASSSAGGAYSEQFF
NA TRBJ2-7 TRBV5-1 TGCGCCAGCAGCTTGGATGGGGGGGCGGGCGAGCAGTACTTC CASSLDGGAGEQYF
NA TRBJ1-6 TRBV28 TGTGCCAGCAGCCCGCTTGGCACAACGCTAAATTCCGACGGGGATTCACCCCTCCACTTT CASSPLGTTLNSDGDSPLHF
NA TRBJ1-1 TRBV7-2 TGTGCCAGCAGCTCTCCCCTGAACACTGAAGCTTTCTTT CASSSPLNTEAFF
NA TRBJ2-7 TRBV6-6 TGTGCCAGCGGTGCGGTTACCTACGAGCAGTACTTC CASGAVTYEQYF